Below, one T cell receptor beta chain is given with its context. Method: immunoSEQ multiplex PCR; TCRdb's copy keeps in-frame clones and lacks some. Found here are about 200,000 clones, 84% of them singletons; the top ten hold around 13%. CDR1 is MNHEY and CDR2 is SVGEGT in the germline V gene. This CDR3 region has 16 residues. V lost 2 bases, J lost 0 bases, and 3 bases stayed unmatched. The sample originates from a study of blood T cell repertoires in COVID-19. Study-wide context: Acute and convalescent COVID-19 samples came from the United States, Italy and Spain. The cDNA or gDNA used as material had been derived from T cells, B-cell-depleted T cells, or PBMCs.

The material sequenced was peripheral blood. The V call is TRBV6-2 or TRBV6-3, the J call TRBJ1-1; 10 bases match TRBD1. The receptor comes from a human donor in a cohort sampled during active COVID-19. The CDR3, as DNA: TGTGCCAGCAGTTACCGACAGGGGGCTATGAACACTGAAGCTTTCTTT. Amino acids: CASSYRQGAMNTEAFF.